The T cell receptor (beta chain) described here comes from a study of blood T cell repertoires in COVID-19. Overall study context: Samples of COVID-19 (acute and convalescent) were obtained from the United States, Italy and Spain.

V trimming: 4 bases; J trimming: 4 bases; junction bases outside the gene matches: 16. This CDR3 has 19 residues. Germline V lookup: CDR1 KGHSH, CDR2 LQKENI. Data came from immunoSEQ multiplex PCR; TCRdb stores just in-frame clones and leaves some out. Among approximately 230,000 clones listed, roughly 87% were seen once. Participants' own reports of clinical history determined their cohort assignment. The receptor was isolated from a young woman with acute COVID-19. The chain is built from TRBV18 and TRBJ1-2; 12 nucleotides align to TRBD1. Sample: PBMCs or T cells enriched from blood (not recorded which). DNA for the CDR3: TGTGCCAGCTCACAGCAACGGCCGGGACAGGGGGCGACCGCCTATGGCTACACCTTC. This sequence encodes CASSQQRPGQGATAYGYTF.